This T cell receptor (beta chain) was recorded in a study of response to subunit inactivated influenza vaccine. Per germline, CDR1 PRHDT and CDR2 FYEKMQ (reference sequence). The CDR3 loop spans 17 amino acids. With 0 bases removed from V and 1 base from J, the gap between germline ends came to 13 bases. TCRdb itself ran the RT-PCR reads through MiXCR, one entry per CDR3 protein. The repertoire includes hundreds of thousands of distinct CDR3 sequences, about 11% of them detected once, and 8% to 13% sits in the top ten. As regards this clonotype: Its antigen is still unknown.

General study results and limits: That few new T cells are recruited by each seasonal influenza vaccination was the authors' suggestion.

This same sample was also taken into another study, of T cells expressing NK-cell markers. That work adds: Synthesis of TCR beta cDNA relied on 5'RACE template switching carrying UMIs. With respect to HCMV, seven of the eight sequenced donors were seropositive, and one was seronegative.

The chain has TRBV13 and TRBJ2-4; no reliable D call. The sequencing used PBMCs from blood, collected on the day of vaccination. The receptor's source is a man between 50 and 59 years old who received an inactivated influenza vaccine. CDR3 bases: TGTGCCAGCAGCTTAGGCCCATGGTGGGCGGCCAAAAACATTCAGTACTTC. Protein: CASSLGPWWAAKNIQYF. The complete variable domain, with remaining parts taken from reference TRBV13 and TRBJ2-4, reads AAGVIQSPRHLIKEKRETATLKCYPIPRHDTVYWYQQGPGQDPQFLISFYEKMQSDKGSIPDRFSAQQFSDYHSELNMSSLELGDSALYFCASSLGPWWAAKNIQYFGAGTRLSVL.